This T cell receptor (beta chain) came from a study of cytomegalovirus exposure and HLA in healthy donors. The wider study: There were 90 million to 140 million unique TCR beta sequences, drawn from about 179 million T cells, in an earlier analysis.

In the PCR, 60 Vbeta and 13 Jbeta primers were used. Here immunoSEQ multiplex PCR was the method, and the copy in TCRdb shows in-frame clones only, minus some. The sample yields 270,000 or so clones, around nine tenths seen once. As to this clone: Its antigen is unidentified.

Findings of the study overall: In a later analysis, at a false discovery rate of 0.05, roughly 17,000 TCR beta sequences matched HLA alleles.

Germline-derived CDR1 and CDR2 are SGHDT and YYEEEE. The CDR3 runs 16 residues. J gave up 4 bases and V 3 bases, and 12 bases lay outside the gene matches. The receptor comes from a girl aged 2 to 10 in good health and CMV-seronegative. The specimen was PBMCs. The chain uses TRBV5-6 and TRBJ1-2, with TRBD1 identical over 7 bases. CDR3 protein: CASSSTGTEVVYGYTF. Written as DNA, the CDR3 is TGTGCCAGCAGCTCAACCGGGACAGAAGTCGTCTATGGCTACACCTTC.